Sequencing of this TCR beta chain was carried out in a study of cytomegalovirus exposure and HLA in healthy donors. The V and J ends lost 7 bases and 0 bases, in that order; junction bases with no gene match: 7. The CDR3 contains 15 residues. The germline V gene has CDR1 MNHNS and CDR2 SASEGT. This clone was picked up one time. PCR involved 60 Vbeta and 13 Jbeta primers. TCRdb's copy holds only in-frame clones and misses some; the assay was immunoSEQ multiplex PCR. This table has 150,000 to 200,000 clones, 77% appearing once. V usage is TRBV6-1 and J usage is TRBJ1-1; 8 bases map to TRBD1. This clonotype was sampled from a young woman in good health and CMV-seronegative. Sequencing was performed on PBMCs. In DNA, the CDR3 is TGTGCCAGCATTATATCAGGGGGCGTGAACACTGAAGCTTTCTTT. This gives the protein CASIISGGVNTEAFF.